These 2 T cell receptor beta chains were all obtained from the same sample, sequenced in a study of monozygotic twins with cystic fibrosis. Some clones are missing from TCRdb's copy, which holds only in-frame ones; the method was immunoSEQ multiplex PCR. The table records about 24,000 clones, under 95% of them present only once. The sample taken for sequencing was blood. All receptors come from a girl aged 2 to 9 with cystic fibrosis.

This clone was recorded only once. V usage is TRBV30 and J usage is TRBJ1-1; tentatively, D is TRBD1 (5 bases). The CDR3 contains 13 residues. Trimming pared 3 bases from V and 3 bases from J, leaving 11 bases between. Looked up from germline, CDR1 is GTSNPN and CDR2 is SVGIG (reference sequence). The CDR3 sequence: CAWSLGTYTEAFF. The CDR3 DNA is TGTGCCTGGAGCCTTGGGACCTACACTGAAGCTTTCTTT. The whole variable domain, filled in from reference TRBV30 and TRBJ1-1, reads SQTIHQWPATLVQPVGSPLSLECTVEGTSNPNLYWYRQAAGRGLQLLFYSVGIGQISSEVPQNLSASRPQDRQFILSSKKLLLSDSGFYLCAWSLGTYTEAFFGQGTRLTVV.

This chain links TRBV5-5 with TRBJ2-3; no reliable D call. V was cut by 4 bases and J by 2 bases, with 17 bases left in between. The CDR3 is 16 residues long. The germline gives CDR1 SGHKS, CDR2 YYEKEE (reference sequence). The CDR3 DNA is TGTGCCAGCAGCGAAGCCATAGCAGATTACACAGATACGCAGTATTTT. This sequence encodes CASSEAIADYTDTQYF.